The 30 T cell receptor beta chains listed next were all sequenced from one sample in a study of shared clonotypes between healthy human individuals. Produced via immunoSEQ multiplex PCR; TCRdb's table is partial and in-frame only. The data show about 2.3 million clones, 92% seen once. The source material was naive CD4+ T cells from PBMCs. Subset indicated: CD45RA+ positively selected. The receptors were sampled from a man aged 18 to 29 in good health. Some clones in this sample may be carry-over from other donors' samples.

As to this clone: Other nucleotide sequences in the sample specify the same CDR3. The chain couples TRBV11-2 to TRBJ2-1, with 10 bases fitting TRBD2. After removal of 4 bases from V and 4 bases from J, the junction contained 4 bases not matched to a gene. The CDR3 has 15 residues. From germline, CDR1 is SGHAT and CDR2 FQNNGV. The CDR3 loop is CASSYGLAVYNEQFF. Here the CDR3 DNA reads TGTGCCAGCAGCTACGGACTAGCGGTGTACAATGAGCAGTTCTTC.

CDR3 in DNA: TGTGCCAGCAGTTTACTTTCTGGGACAGGGGGGGAGAAACTGTTTTTT. Translating gives CASSLLSGTGGEKLFF. This chain connects TRBV28 to TRBJ1-4, with TRBD1 matching 11 bases. Trimming at V came to 2 bases and at J to 11 bases, leaving 10 bases not matched to a gene. This CDR3 is 16 amino acids long. Germline-derived CDR1 and CDR2 are MDHEN and SYDVKM.

V and J are TRBV7-2 and TRBJ2-5; D call uncertain. Per the germline V gene, CDR1 is SGHTA and CDR2 is FQGNSA. The ends were cut back, 5 bases at V and 1 base at J, with 8 bases in the middle. The CDR3 runs 13 residues. The DNA of the CDR3 is TGTGCCAGCAGCACTCGTTCCCAAGAGACCCAGTACTTC. This sequence encodes CASSTRSQETQYF.

The rearrangement links TRBV19 to TRBJ1-2; tentative D call: TRBD1 (6 bases). This CDR3 has 15 amino acids. The ends were cut back, 4 bases at V and 5 bases at J, with 17 bases in the middle. Looked up from germline, CDR1 is LNHDA and CDR2 is SQIVND (reference sequence). CDR3 sequence (DNA): TGTGCCAGTAGTAGCGTCGGCGAGGGGGGGTATGGCTACACCTTC. It translates to CASSSVGEGGYGYTF.

This clone appeared a single time. V gene TRBV15 combines with J gene TRBJ2-1; perhaps TRBD2 as D (6 bases). The CDR3 is made up of 15 amino acids. The V gene's germline CDR1 is LNHNV and CDR2 YYDKDF (reference sequence). The V and J ends lost 5 bases and 8 bases respectively, with 19 bases between them. CDR3 sequence: CATSLGTLTIYEQFF. DNA of the CDR3: TGTGCCACCAGCCTGGGGACTCTGACGATCTATGAGCAGTTCTTC.

The chain has TRBV9 and TRBJ2-7; either TRBD1 or TRBD2 may supply D (5 bases each). The CDR3 runs 17 residues. Germline loops: CDR1 SGDLS, CDR2 YYNGEE. The ends were cut back, 4 bases at V and 3 bases at J, with 23 bases in the middle. The chain's CDR3 is CASSYAPSPGPNYEQYF. CDR3 in DNA: TGTGCCAGCAGCTACGCCCCGTCCCCGGGGCCTAACTACGAGCAGTACTTC.

The chain has TRBV6-5 and TRBJ1-2; D is ambiguous. Germline-derived CDR1 and CDR2 are MNHEY and SVGAGI. This CDR3 comprises 16 residues. V shed 4 bases and J shed 0 bases, with 15 bases lying between them. DNA for the CDR3: TGTGCCAGCAGTTCCCTTATTGTGGGAGCTAACTATGGCTACACCTTC. It specifies CASSSLIVGANYGYTF.

The V gene is TRBV5-4, the J gene TRBJ2-5; D remains ambiguous. Germline loops: CDR1 SGHNT, CDR2 YYREEE (reference sequence). The CDR3 runs 16 residues. The V gene lost 0 bases and the J gene lost 0 bases, with 12 bases spanning the gap. This chain's CDR3 is CASSLGSAANQETQYF. The CDR3, as DNA: TGTGCCAGCAGCTTGGGATCAGCAGCAAACCAAGAGACCCAGTACTTC.

The chain combines TRBV27 with TRBJ1-3; D is ambiguous. V lost 5 bases and J 1 base, leaving 12 bases between the germline ends. The CDR3 sequence is 15 residues long. From germline, CDR1 is MNHEY and CDR2 SMNVEV (reference sequence). The CDR3 spells CASSPHRGSGNTIYF. CDR3 DNA: TGTGCCAGCAGTCCACATCGGGGATCTGGAAACACCATATATTTT.

The chain couples TRBV18 to TRBJ2-7; D is perhaps TRBD1 (5 bases). The CDR3 extends over 15 amino acids. Germline V gene lookup returns CDR1 KGHSH and CDR2 LQKENI. V was pared by 3 bases and J by 4 bases, with 16 bases between. DNA of the CDR3: TGTGCCAGCTCACCTCGGTCCGACAGACCTTACGAGCAGTACTTC. Protein: CASSPRSDRPYEQYF.

V is TRBV4-1 and J is TRBJ2-7; no clear D gene. V was shortened by 0 bases and J by 1 base, with 10 bases between the two germline ends. There are 15 residues in the CDR3. Germline V gene lookup returns CDR1 MGHRA and CDR2 YSYEKL. CDR3: CASSQDIQVSYEQYF. The CDR3 bases are TGCGCCAGCAGCCAAGATATCCAGGTATCCTACGAGCAGTACTTC.

The genes are TRBV19 and TRBJ1-4, with D unclear. Germline CDR1 is LNHDA and CDR2 is SQIVND (reference sequence). The V end lost 6 bases, the J end lost 5 bases, and 13 bases lay between the germline ends. CDR3 length: 14 residues. CDR3 region: CASREDRWNEKLFF. The DNA of the CDR3 is TGTGCCAGTAGGGAGGATAGGTGGAATGAAAAACTGTTTTTT.

A single count supports this clone. The V and J genes are TRBV27 and TRBJ2-1, with TRBD2 identical over 13 bases. From germline, CDR1 is MNHEY and CDR2 SMNVEV (reference sequence). With V trimmed by 7 bases and J by 7 bases, 10 bases remained unmatched. The CDR3 is made up of 16 amino acids. The CDR3 reads CASNNKLAGGTNEQFF. In DNA, the CDR3 is TGTGCCAGCAATAACAAACTAGCGGGAGGGACGAATGAGCAGTTCTTC.

The chain combines TRBV7-2 with TRBJ1-6; 7 bases are a match to TRBD1. Germline loops: CDR1 SGHTA, CDR2 FQGNSA. This CDR3 is built from 16 residues. The junction had 11 bases not matched to a gene; V was cut back by 5 bases and J by 7 bases. The DNA for the CDR3 is TGTGCCAGCAGCAGGGGCCGGGACAGAAGGAATTCACCCCTCCACTTT. Translating it yields CASSRGRDRRNSPLHF. The variable domain in full, with the rest retrieved from reference TRBV7-2 and TRBJ1-6, is GAGVSQSPSNKVTEKGKDVELRCDPISGHTALYWYRQSLGQGLEFLIYFQGNSAPDKSGLPSDRFSAERTGGSVSTLTIQRTQQEDSAVYLCASSRGRDRRNSPLHFGNGTRLTVT.

CDR3 DNA: TGTGCCAGCAGACGAATATTGGGCGGGGATGAGCAGTTCTTC. Protein product: CASRRILGGDEQFF. V is TRBV27 and J is TRBJ2-1; TRBD2 might be the D (6 bases). The germline CDR1 and CDR2 sequences are MNHEY and SMNVEV (reference sequence). The CDR3 totals 14 residues. With 6 bases removed from V and 8 bases from J, the gap between germline ends came to 17 bases.

V and J are TRBV6-1 and TRBJ2-3; 7 bases are a match to TRBD1. The CDR3 contains 15 residues. CDR1 is MNHNS, CDR2 SASEGT, per germline. Germline trimming cut 5 bases from V and 1 base from J; bases unmatched to any gene: 6. CDR3 nucleotide sequence: TGTGCCAGCAGTCCCCGACAGGGTGGCACAGATACGCAGTATTTT. Translation gives CASSPRQGGTDTQYF.

The chain employs TRBV5-4 and TRBJ2-7; D perhaps matches TRBD1 (5 bases). The CDR3 runs 16 residues. Germline loops: CDR1 SGHNT, CDR2 YYREEE (reference sequence). Trimming stripped 0 bases from V and 3 bases from J, with 16 bases between. CDR3 region: CASSLGVPTDLYEQYF. CDR3 bases: TGTGCCAGCAGCTTGGGGGTACCGACAGACCTCTACGAGCAGTACTTC.

The chain employs TRBV7-9 and TRBJ1-4; D call uncertain. The CDR3 totals 15 residues. The V end was cut by 5 bases, the J end by 0 bases, with 10 bases between. In germline, CDR1 is SEHNR, CDR2 FQNEAQ (reference sequence). CDR3 in DNA: TGTGCCAGCAGCACCACGGCTGCAACTAATGAAAAACTGTTTTTT. This translates into CASSTTAATNEKLFF.

J is TRBJ2-5 and V is TRBV28, with D tentatively TRBD2 (6 bases). The CDR3 is 15 residues long. Germline CDR1 and CDR2: MDHEN and SYDVKM. The V gene lost 3 bases and the J gene lost 5 bases, with 16 bases spanning the gap. The CDR3 sequence: CASSLRRGVYETQYF. As DNA, the CDR3 is TGTGCCAGCAGTTTGAGGAGGGGCGTTTATGAGACCCAGTACTTC.

The chain is built from TRBV19 and TRBJ1-4; possible D gene TRBD1, 5 bases. V lost 4 bases, J lost 0 bases, and 12 bases lay in between. This CDR3 has 16 amino acids. Germline CDR1 and CDR2: LNHDA and SQIVND (reference sequence). CDR3 sequence reads: CASSRWTPTTNEKLFF. The CDR3 DNA reads as TGTGCCAGTAGTAGATGGACACCGACAACTAATGAAAAACTGTTTTTT.

V and J are TRBV2 and TRBJ2-7; TRBD1 aligns across 9 bases. V trimming: 10 bases; J trimming: 3 bases; junction bases outside the gene matches: 10. Per the germline V gene, CDR1 is SNHLY and CDR2 is FYNNEI. The CDR3 loop spans 14 amino acids. CDR3 in amino acids: CATQWDREGYEQYF. The CDR3 DNA sequence: TGTGCCACCCAATGGGACAGGGAAGGCTACGAGCAGTACTTC.

CDR3 loop: CASSERGGDTQYF. CDR3 DNA: TGCGCCAGCAGTGAGAGGGGAGGAGATACGCAGTATTTT. The genes are TRBV10-1 and TRBJ2-3; tentatively, D is TRBD2 (6 bases). Trimming cost V 2 bases and J 5 bases, with 8 bases left between them. The CDR3 extends over 13 amino acids. Per the germline V gene, CDR1 is WNHNN and CDR2 is SYGVQD (reference sequence).

The rearrangement joins TRBV5-4 to TRBJ2-2, with unresolved D. Germline V gene lookup returns CDR1 SGHNT and CDR2 YYREEE (reference sequence). The CDR3 totals 12 residues. Trimming shortened V by 3 bases and J by 5 bases, and 5 bases separated the two germline ends. The CDR3 loop reads CASSYGTGELFF. The CDR3 DNA follows: TGTGCCAGCAGCTACGGAACCGGGGAGCTGTTTTTT. Full variable domain (rest looked up from reference TRBV5-4 and TRBJ2-2): ETGVTQSPTHLIKTRGQQVTLRCSSQSGHNTVSWYQQALGQGPQFIFQYYREEENGRGNFPPRFSGLQFPNYSSELNVNALELDDSALYLCASSYGTGELFFGEGSRLTVL.

The V gene is TRBV7-3, the J gene TRBJ2-3, with TRBD2 matching over 7 bases. CDR3 length: 18 amino acids. V gave up 5 bases and J gave up 7 bases; unmatched junction bases: 21. Germline values: CDR1 SGHTA, CDR2 FQGTGA. This CDR3 reads CASSPSPAGVARGYTQYF. The CDR3, as DNA: TGTGCCAGCAGCCCTTCCCCGGCGGGAGTCGCCCGCGGTTATACGCAGTATTTT. Full variable domain (remainder filled in from reference TRBV7-3 and TRBJ2-3): GAGVSQTPSNKVTEKGKYVELRCDPISGHTALYWYRQSLGQGPEFLIYFQGTGAADDSGLPNDRFFAVRPEGSVSTLKIQRTERGDSAVYLCASSPSPAGVARGYTQYFGPGTRLTVL.

This chain connects TRBV28 to TRBJ1-5; no clear D. The V gene lost 2 bases and the J gene lost 5 bases, with 16 bases spanning the gap. Germline lookup yields CDR1 MDHEN and CDR2 SYDVKM. The CDR3 is 16 amino acids. This chain's CDR3 is CASSLPSEEADQPQHF. As DNA, the CDR3 is TGTGCCAGCAGTTTACCTTCCGAGGAGGCTGATCAGCCCCAGCATTTT. Combining the CDR3 with reference TRBV28 and TRBJ1-5 gives the whole variable domain DVKVTQSSRYLVKRTGEKVFLECVQDMDHENMFWYRQDPGLGLRLIYFSYDVKMKEKGDIPEGYSVSREKKERFSLILESASTNQTSMYLCASSLPSEEADQPQHFGDGTRLSIL.

Points on this clone: The sample contains more than one DNA sequence encoding this CDR3. The chain carries TRBV5-4 and TRBJ1-3; no firm D call. Trimming took 0 bases from V and 0 from J, leaving 7 bases between them. From germline, CDR1 is SGHNT and CDR2 YYREEE (reference sequence). The CDR3 is 15 amino acids. CDR3: CASSLGGSSGNTIYF. Here the CDR3 DNA reads TGTGCCAGCAGCTTGGGTGGGAGCTCTGGAAACACCATATATTTT.

The chain uses TRBV27 and TRBJ2-2; 13 nucleotides agree with TRBD2. The J segment lost 0 bases and the V segment lost 7 bases, leaving 5 bases of the junction unmatched. The CDR3 is 17 residues long. Germline CDR1 and CDR2: MNHEY and SMNVEV (reference sequence). The CDR3 sequence: CASTLGLAGTNTGELFF. The DNA for the CDR3 is TGTGCCAGCACCCTGGGACTAGCGGGGACGAACACCGGGGAGCTGTTTTTT.

The rearrangement joins TRBV7-2 to TRBJ2-7, with 9 bases fitting TRBD2. J lost 3 bases, V lost 2 bases, and 8 bases had no gene match. CDR3 length: 16 amino acids. In germline, CDR1 is SGHTA, CDR2 FQGNSA. Here the CDR3 reads CASSLSVAGVGYEQYF. For the CDR3, the DNA is TGTGCCAGCAGCTTAAGCGTAGCGGGAGTCGGCTACGAGCAGTACTTC.

The genes are TRBV4-2 and TRBJ2-1; TRBD2 matches 13 bases. This CDR3 contains 16 residues. Germline V gene data show CDR1 as LGHNA and CDR2 as YNFKEQ. V shed 2 bases and J 10 bases; nucleotides not matched to a gene: 8. CDR3 nucleotide sequence: TGTGCCAGCAGCCAAACTAGCGGGAGGGCCTTGGGAGAGCAGTTCTTC. Encoded protein: CASSQTSGRALGEQFF.

This sequence joins TRBV10-2 and TRBJ2-7; D unclear. The V gene lost 2 bases and the J gene lost 6 bases, with 5 bases spanning the gap. The CDR3 is made up of 11 amino acids. Looked up from germline, CDR1 is WSHSY and CDR2 is SAAADI. The CDR3 sequence is CASSEAGEQYF. CDR3 DNA: TGCGCCAGCAGTGAGGCTGGCGAGCAGTACTTC.